This TCR beta chain emerged from a study of blood T cells in healthy people across ages. Study observations and caveats: Donor CMV status was unknown, possibly confounding expanded clonotype changes. Researchers report that TCR beta diversity correlated strongly with naive T cell percentage. A conclusive naive versus antigen-experienced comparison was prevented by the unsorted PBMCs.

In germline, CDR1 is MNHNS, CDR2 SASEGT. The CDR3 covers 13 residues. This clonotype appeared a few times. Antigen unknown. A second 7 to 11 cycle PCR used barcoded and J-beta primers. Tags on each cDNA molecule came from a template-switch adaptor with 12 random nucleotides. TCRdb re-derived calls from the 5' RACE reads in MiXCR, one entry per CDR3 protein. The table shows about 680,000 distinct CDR3 sequences, with 49% occurring only once. Material for sequencing was blood. The TCR was taken from a woman in her fifties or sixties in good health. J is TRBJ2-5 and V is TRBV6-1; a weak D match, TRBD1 (6 bases). The DNA end lines up better with TRBJ2-7; the J call may be wrong. CDR3 protein: CASTGTRTYEQYF. CDR3 nucleotides: TGTGCCAGCACTGGGACACGGACATACGAGCAGTACTTC.